One sample yielded the 13 T cell receptor beta chains listed below, sequenced in a study of CD8 T cells in ankylosing spondylitis. Notes on the study in general: Ankylosing spondylitis blood seemed to carry a telltale TCR beta motif made of several highly homologous variants.

No antigens are known for them. TCRdb analysed the 5' RACE reads with MiXCR anew, one entry per CDR3 protein. The sample has about 750,000 distinct CDR3 sequences, over 15% seen once. The sequenced sample was blood, either unsorted or a sorted T cell fraction (not recorded which). These receptors were taken from a male donor with ankylosing spondylitis.

This clonotype was seen a few times. The chain combines TRBV12-3 or TRBV12-4 with TRBJ2-2, with D possibly being TRBD2 (5 bases). CDR3 length: 14 amino acids. V dropped 4 bases and J dropped 6 bases, with 12 bases sitting between them. Written as DNA, the CDR3 is TGTGCCAGCAGTTATGGCCCCGGGGCCGGGGAGCTGTTTTTT. Amino acid sequence: CASSYGPGAGELFF.

J is TRBJ2-7 and V is TRBV27, with 8 bases lining up with TRBD2. CDR1 and CDR2 (germline): MNHEY, SMNVEV (reference sequence). The V gene end was trimmed by 4 bases and the J gene end by 7 bases; junction bases not matched to a gene: 12. The CDR3 covers 15 residues. The CDR3 nucleotides read TGTGCCAGCAGTTCAGGACTAGCCTTGAGAGGGGAGCAGTACTTC. Translation gives CASSSGLALRGEQYF.

In this sample, this clonotype turned up a few times. The gene calls are TRBV18 and TRBJ2-6, with TRBD2 matching 7 bases. The junction had 14 bases not matched to a gene; V was cut back by 3 bases and J by 0 bases. Germline assignment: CDR1 KGHSH and CDR2 LQKENI. This CDR3 has 20 residues. The CDR3 DNA is TGTGCCAGCTCACCGGCGGGAGCAAAGCGCCCCCTCTCTGGGGCCAACGTCCTGACTTTC. This gives the protein CASSPAGAKRPLSGANVLTF. Together with reference TRBV18 and TRBJ2-6, the CDR3 gives the full variable domain: NAGVMQNPRHLVRRRGQEARLRCSPMKGHSHVYWYRQLPEEGLKFMVYLQKENIIDESGMPKERFSAEFPKEGPSILRIQQVVRGDSAAYFCASSPAGAKRPLSGANVLTFGAGSRLTVL.

This chain uses TRBV5-1 with TRBJ2-7; 10 nucleotides line up with TRBD1. CDR3 length equals 16 residues. Germline trimming cut 4 bases from V and 6 bases from J; bases unmatched to any gene: 13. The germline CDR1 and CDR2 sequences are SGHRS and YFSETQ. The CDR3 sequence is CASSPGDRGYDREQYF. The CDR3 bases are TGCGCCAGCAGCCCCGGGGACAGGGGATATGATCGCGAGCAGTACTTC. Full variable domain (remainder filled in from reference TRBV5-1 and TRBJ2-7): KAGVTQTPRYLIKTRGQQVTLSCSPISGHRSVSWYQQTPGQGLQFLFEYFSETQRNKGNFPGRFSGRQFSNSRSEMNVSTLELGDSALYLCASSPGDRGYDREQYFGPGTRLTVT.

The chain combines TRBV30 with TRBJ2-5; the D is unclear. In germline, CDR1 is GTSNPN, CDR2 SVGIG (reference sequence). The CDR3 is 12 amino acids. The V and J ends lost 0 bases and 3 bases respectively, with 5 bases between them. The CDR3 region has the DNA TGTGCCTGGAGTGTAGTCAAAGAGACCCAGTACTTC. This gives the protein CAWSVVKETQYF. The variable domain in full, completed from reference TRBV30 and TRBJ2-5, reads SQTIHQWPATLVQPVGSPLSLECTVEGTSNPNLYWYRQAAGRGLQLLFYSVGIGQISSEVPQNLSASRPQDRQFILSSKKLLLSDSGFYLCAWSVVKETQYFGPGTRLLVL.

As concerns this clonotype: At one boundary the junction diverges from the germline segment, which might be a read error. V gene TRBV7-8 combines with J gene TRBJ2-1; TRBD2 agrees at 13 bases. Germline lookup yields CDR1 SGHVS and CDR2 FQNEAQ. CDR3 length: 17 amino acids. The CDR3 DNA is TGTGCCAGCAGCTTCCGCCGACTAGCGGGAGGCTACGATGAGCAGTTCTTC. Translating it yields CASSFRRLAGGYDEQFF.

This clonotype was recorded many times. This sequence joins TRBV5-1 and TRBJ2-3; D remains ambiguous. The CDR3 contains 16 residues. The germline V gene encodes CDR1 SGHRS and CDR2 YFSETQ. The ends were cut back, 0 bases at V and 0 bases at J, with 11 bases in the middle. The CDR3 is CASSLGLVGSTDTQYF. CDR3 sequence (DNA): TGCGCCAGCAGCTTGGGTCTGGTGGGGAGCACAGATACGCAGTATTTT.

This clonotype was counted many times. This chain links TRBV5-1 with TRBJ2-3, with D unresolved. Looked up from germline, CDR1 is SGHRS and CDR2 is YFSETQ. There are 13 residues in the CDR3. The germline V and J ends were trimmed by 2 bases and 4 bases, with 8 bases remaining between them. CDR3 loop: CASSFFRADTQYF. Here the CDR3 DNA reads TGCGCCAGCAGCTTTTTCAGAGCAGATACGCAGTATTTT.

V and J are TRBV30 and TRBJ2-3; D possibly corresponds to TRBD2 (7 bases). Germline V gene sequence: CDR1 GTSNPN, CDR2 SVGIG (reference sequence). The CDR3 sequence is 14 residues long. V was clipped by 2 bases and J by 2 bases, with 11 bases between them. In nucleotides, the CDR3 is TGTGCCTGGAGTTCGGGGGGCTTCACAGATACGCAGTATTTT. The encoded protein is CAWSSGGFTDTQYF.

The chain carries TRBV6-2 or TRBV6-3 and TRBJ2-5; 9 positions match TRBD2. The germline V gene has CDR1 MNHEY and CDR2 SVGEGT. V trimming: 0 bases; J trimming: 4 bases; junction bases outside the gene matches: 3. The CDR3 is made up of 15 amino acids. The CDR3 is CASSYSGGRGETQYF. The CDR3 bases are TGTGCCAGCAGTTACTCGGGCGGGAGGGGAGAGACCCAGTACTTC.

The gene calls are TRBV18 and TRBJ2-1; D is unresolved. Germline values: CDR1 KGHSH, CDR2 LQKENI. V lost 1 base and J 3 bases, leaving 13 bases between the germline ends. The CDR3 is 16 amino acids. Written as DNA, the CDR3 is TGTGCCAGCTCACCACTTAACACGAAGATCTACAATGAGCAGTTCTTC. Translation gives CASSPLNTKIYNEQFF.

This sequence joins TRBV5-1 and TRBJ1-1; a possible D gene is TRBD1 (5 bases). The CDR3 totals 17 residues. Germline values: CDR1 SGHRS, CDR2 YFSETQ. Deletions cut 0 bases from V and 1 base from J, with 16 bases between. The CDR3 sequence: CASSLGAGGRRNTEAFF. For the CDR3, the DNA is TGCGCCAGCAGCTTGGGCGCCGGGGGGAGAAGGAACACTGAAGCTTTCTTT.

This clonotype was observed many times. This sequence joins TRBV5-1 and TRBJ1-1; maybe TRBD1 (5 bases). This CDR3 is 16 amino acids long. The V gene lost 0 bases and the J gene lost 0 bases, with 12 bases spanning the gap. Germline V gene sequence: CDR1 SGHRS, CDR2 YFSETQ. CDR3 DNA sequence: TGCGCCAGCAGCTTGGTGGGGGGACCACTGAACACTGAAGCTTTCTTT. This codes for CASSLVGGPLNTEAFF.